These T cell receptor beta chains were read from a single sample in a study of T cells in Graves' hyperthyroidism and ophthalmopathy. TCRdb re-called the multiplex PCR reads with MiXCR, one entry per CDR3 protein. Among 270,000 or so distinct CDR3 sequences listed, nearly 15% were seen once. Material for sequencing was blood. The receptors stem from a woman aged 45-65 years with Graves' hyperthyroidism that later progressed to Graves' ophthalmopathy. Each CDR3 is given with its conserved first and last residue. The order of the fields is clone size, D gene, CDR3 length, J gene, V gene, CDR3 DNA, CDR3 protein. D genes are given only for firm matches. Clone size is given as once, few or many counts, or a class when the clone is expanded.

>many|NA|15|TRBJ1-1|TRBV7-9
TGTGCCAGCAGCCCCCTTTTAGGACGAGGCGCTGAAGCTTTCTTT
CASSPLLGRGAEAFF
>many|TRBD1|13|TRBJ1-5|TRBV2
TGTGCCAGCAGTGGGGGACAGGGACAGCCCCAGCATTTT
CASSGGQGQPQHF
>many|NA|15|TRBJ2-1|TRBV7-9
TGTGCCAGCAGCAGCTGGGAGAGCTCCTACAATGAGCAGTTCTTC
CASSSWESSYNEQFF
>many|NA|16|TRBJ2-2|TRBV5-1
TGCGCCAGCAGCTTCAGCGGGCCCGAGAACACCGGGGAGCTGTTTTTT
CASSFSGPENTGELFF
>few|TRBD2|15|TRBJ2-1|TRBV6-1
TGTGCCAGCAGTAAAACCGGGACTAGCGGGTTGGAGCAGTTCTTC
CASSKTGTSGLEQFF
>many|NA|10|TRBJ2-5|TRBV2
TGTGCCAGCGGGGGGGAGACCCAGTACTTC
CASGGETQYF
>few|NA|16|TRBJ2-3|TRBV9
TGTGCCAGCAGCGTGGACAGGGACAGCGGGATAGATACGCAGTATTTT
CASSVDRDSGIDTQYF
>many|NA|13|TRBJ1-1|TRBV5-1
TGCGCCAGCAGCTTGGACCCGAACACTGAAGCTTTCTTT
CASSLDPNTEAFF
>few|TRBD2|17|TRBJ2-2|TRBV25-1
TGTGCCAGCAGCGGTATGGCTAGCGGGAGAAGCACCGGGGAGCTGTTTTTT
CASSGMASGRSTGELFF
>many|NA|15|TRBJ2-1|TRBV19
TGTGCCAGTAGTATCGGCGCAGGGGTGTACAATGAGCAGTTCTTC
CASSIGAGVYNEQFF
>many|NA|13|TRBJ2-5|TRBV2
TGTGCCAGCAGTCCTACTAGCAGGGAGACCCAGTACTTC
CASSPTSRETQYF
>many|NA|15|TRBJ1-4|TRBV6-1
TGTGCCAGCAGCGGGAGAGAGAGTGGGGTTGAAAAACTGTTTTTT
CASSGRESGVEKLFF